The clone carrying this T cell receptor beta chain was counted only a few times. Antigen: not known. The data stem from a study of T cell repertoires in cytomegalovirus infection. The wider study: Alongside well-studied HLA-B-restricted CMV epitopes, recently identified HLA-C-restricted CMV epitopes were also used. Matching HLA type, along with CMV infection, was indicated by public TCR beta signatures.

Using its own MiXCR run on the reads, TCRdb lists one record per CDR3 protein. The sample lists about 470,000 distinct CDR3 sequences; about two fifths were seen once. Study-wide results and caveats: The ex vivo response was dominated by HLA-C-restricted CMV-specific TCR beta clonotypes. Public TCR beta family frequency separated CMV-and-HLA carriers, including in an independent cohort.

There are 14 residues in the CDR3. J was trimmed by 6 bases and V by 1 base; bases with no gene match: 2. Germline V gives CDR1 SGHVS, CDR2 FQNEAQ. The sample consisted of cultured PBMCs, taken from culture after CMV antigen stimulation. This sequence originates from a human donor in good health (CMV status not recorded). Some clones in this sample may be carry-over from other donors' samples. V is TRBV7-8 and J is TRBJ2-1; 8 bases are a match to TRBD2. CDR3 bases: TGTGCCAGCAGCTTAGTTCTAGCGGGCAATGAGCAGTTCTTC. This sequence encodes CASSLVLAGNEQFF.